These 14 T cell receptor beta chains share one sample of origin, sequenced in a study of blood T cell repertoires in COVID-19. Clones were sequenced by immunoSEQ multiplex PCR, and TCRdb holds only the in-frame ones, with some missing. The table records about 120,000 clones, 70% to 85% of them present only once. Specimen: peripheral blood. The receptors were gathered from a man between 50 and 59 years old with acute or convalescent COVID-19.

The chain combines TRBV9 with TRBJ1-1, with D perhaps matching TRBD1 (5 bases). CDR1 is SGDLS and CDR2 is YYNGEE in the germline V gene. Trimming removed 3 bases from V and 1 base from J, with 13 bases in between. The CDR3 contains 15 residues. The CDR3 spells CASSAPWGGNTEAFF. In DNA, the CDR3 is TGTGCCAGCAGCGCTCCCTGGGGGGGGAACACTGAAGCTTTCTTT.

This rearrangement joins TRBV27 to TRBJ2-1; the match to TRBD2 covers 10 bases. The V and J ends lost 4 bases and 5 bases, in that order; junction bases with no gene match: 11. CDR3 size: 17 residues. Per germline, CDR1 MNHEY and CDR2 SMNVEV (reference sequence). The CDR3 DNA is TGTGCCAGCAGTTCCCTCTTTACTAGCGGGGCAGACAATGAGCAGTTCTTC. Translating gives CASSSLFTSGADNEQFF.

This chain connects TRBV18 to TRBJ2-3, with 15 positions matching TRBD2. CDR3 length: 17 amino acids. Per germline, CDR1 KGHSH and CDR2 LQKENI. V shed 6 bases and J 3 bases; nucleotides not matched to a gene: 7. CDR3 in amino acids: CASSPGLAGGSTDTQYF. The CDR3 coding sequence is TGTGCCAGCTCTCCGGGACTAGCGGGAGGAAGTACAGATACGCAGTATTTT.

The genes are TRBV19 and TRBJ1-4; D is perhaps TRBD1 (5 bases). Trimming removed 2 bases from V and 4 bases from J, with 8 bases in between. The CDR3 extends over 14 amino acids. Looked up from germline, CDR1 is LNHDA and CDR2 is SQIVND (reference sequence). CDR3 residues: CASSIQGGNEKLFF. CDR3 DNA sequence: TGTGCCAGTAGTATACAGGGAGGTAATGAAAAACTGTTTTTT.

The V call is TRBV23-1, the J call TRBJ1-1; D unclear. TRBV23-1 is flagged as an ORF with uncertain function. V dropped 0 bases and J dropped 0 bases, with 17 bases sitting between them. This CDR3 is 18 amino acids long. The CDR3 DNA sequence: TGCGCCAGCAGTCAATCTACACAGCAAGAACCCATGAACACTGAAGCTTTCTTT. Translated: CASSQSTQQEPMNTEAFF.

The count of this clone is one. CDR3 sequence (DNA): TGTGCCAGTAGTGCACAGGGTTTGGAAAAACTGTTTTTT. Encoded protein: CASSAQGLEKLFF. This chain links TRBV19 with TRBJ1-4, with D possibly matching TRBD1 (6 bases). V was cut by 5 bases and J by 8 bases, with 12 bases left in between. The V gene's germline CDR1 is LNHDA and CDR2 SQIVND (reference sequence). This CDR3 has 13 residues.

The chain employs TRBV3-1 (or the pseudogene TRBV3-2) and TRBJ1-6; a weak D match, TRBD1 (5 bases). The CDR3 is 16 residues long. V lost 1 base, J lost 9 bases, and 16 bases lay in between. Germline lookup yields CDR1 LGHDT and CDR2 YNNKEL (reference sequence). CDR3 nucleotide sequence: TGTGCCAGCAGCCAAGGGGGTGCAGGGTCTAGTTCACCCCTCCACTTT. Its protein is CASSQGGAGSSSPLHF.

The J gene is TRBJ1-1, the V gene TRBV3-1 (or the pseudogene TRBV3-2); D gene ambiguous. V shed 4 bases and J shed 4 bases, with 7 bases lying between them. This CDR3 is built from 12 residues. Germline V gives CDR1 LGHDT, CDR2 YNNKEL (reference sequence). The CDR3 here is CASSLLSTEAFF. DNA for the CDR3: TGTGCCAGCAGCCTCCTGAGCACTGAAGCTTTCTTT.

The chain links TRBV9 to TRBJ2-3; 10 nucleotides align to TRBD1. The CDR3 is 15 amino acids. Germline trimming cut 3 bases from V and 6 bases from J; bases unmatched to any gene: 7. Germline values: CDR1 SGDLS, CDR2 YYNGEE. The DNA for the CDR3 is TGTGCCAGCAGCGAAGGGACAGGGGTTCCGGATACGCAGTATTTT. Its protein product is CASSEGTGVPDTQYF.

V and J are TRBV28 and TRBJ1-4, with TRBD1 matching over 8 bases. This CDR3 is 15 amino acids long. The germline V gene encodes CDR1 MDHEN and CDR2 SYDVKM. Trimming took 5 bases from V and 5 from J; bases not matched to a gene: 7. CDR3 loop: CASSQPGGGNEKLFF. CDR3 nucleotides: TGTGCCAGCAGTCAACCAGGGGGCGGGAATGAAAAACTGTTTTTT.

The rearrangement links TRBV5-1 to TRBJ1-2, with TRBD1 matching 10 bases. The CDR3 extends over 13 amino acids. V lost 4 bases, J lost 8 bases, and 5 bases stayed unmatched. Germline V gene data show CDR1 as SGHRS and CDR2 as YFSETQ. The DNA for the CDR3 is TGCGCCAGCAGCCCGGACAGGGGGAAGGGCTACACCTTC. Translated: CASSPDRGKGYTF.

The rearrangement links TRBV12-5 to TRBJ2-2; 9 nucleotides line up with TRBD2. Trimming took 3 bases from V and 5 from J; bases not matched to a gene: 1. Germline V CDR1 and CDR2: LGHNT, FRNRAP. The CDR3 runs 14 residues. CDR3 residues: CASGLAGGTGELFF. In DNA form, the CDR3 reads TGTGCTAGTGGTTTAGCGGGGGGTACCGGGGAGCTGTTTTTT.

The rearrangement uses TRBV3-1 (or the pseudogene TRBV3-2) and TRBJ1-1; D possibly corresponds to TRBD1 (5 bases). This CDR3 is built from 15 residues. The germline CDR1 and CDR2 sequences are LGHDT and YNNKEL (reference sequence). V dropped 3 bases and J dropped 4 bases, with 15 bases sitting between them. CDR3 in amino acids: CASSQSQGDVTEAFF. Written as DNA, the CDR3 is TGTGCCAGCAGCCAGTCGCAAGGGGATGTCACTGAAGCTTTCTTT.

This clone was counted only a few times. This chain connects TRBV29-1 to TRBJ1-6; 8 nucleotides match TRBD1. The CDR3 spans 13 residues. Germline CDR1 is SQVTM and CDR2 is ANQGSEA. J gave up 7 bases and V 6 bases, and 5 bases lay outside the gene matches. In nucleotides, the CDR3 is TGCAGCGTCCGGACAGGGAGCAATTCACCCCTCCACTTT. Its protein product is CSVRTGSNSPLHF.